This T cell receptor beta chain was obtained from a study of blood T cell repertoires in COVID-19. Overall study: Acute and convalescent COVID-19 samples came from the United States, Italy and Spain. The cDNA or gDNA used as material had been derived from T cells, B-cell-depleted T cells, or PBMCs.

Original processing notes: For nucleated cells, counts were estimated from reference gene primer amplification. Sequencing used immunoSEQ multiplex PCR; TCRdb keeps in-frame clones, though not all of them. From that table come the V and J calls and clone size; the DNA was used to work out D and trimming. The top ten clones hold around a tenth of a sample with fewer than 100,000 clones, 75% to 85% of them seen once. This clone has more than one count but fewer than ten. Trimming removed 2 bases from V and 0 bases from J, with 8 bases in between. Germline lookup yields CDR1 ENHRY and CDR2 SYGVKD. The CDR3 is made up of 14 amino acids.

The sequenced sample was peripheral blood. The TCR was taken from a woman aged 70-85 years with acute or convalescent COVID-19. The V call is TRBV10-3, the J call TRBJ2-7; D possibly corresponds to TRBD2 (6 bases). CDR3 nucleotide sequence: TGTGCCATCAGTGAGCTGCGGGACTCCTACGAGCAGTACTTC. Protein product: CAISELRDSYEQYF.